The T cell receptor beta chain described here comes from a study of cytomegalovirus exposure and HLA in healthy donors. Notes on the study in general: A likely sequencing artifact accounted for one observed cluster of highly shared sequence variants.

PCR employed 60 Vbeta and 13 Jbeta primers. The protocol was immunoSEQ multiplex PCR, while the TCRdb copy is restricted to in-frame clones and leaves out a portion. The profile covers some 150,000 clones, with around 69% appearing a single time and 1.2% to 1.5% taken by the ten largest. Comment on this clone: Its antigen is unknown.

Germline-derived CDR1 and CDR2 are MNHNS and SASEGT. The CDR3 covers 15 residues. V shed 5 bases, J shed 0 bases, and the junction held 3 bases outside the gene matches. The source is a man in his fifties or sixties in good health and CMV-seronegative. The chain carries TRBV6-1 and TRBJ1-3, with TRBD1 matching over 8 bases. Input material: PBMCs. The CDR3 sequence is CASSQGQGSGNTIYF. CDR3 coding DNA: TGTGCCAGCAGTCAAGGACAGGGCTCTGGAAACACCATATATTTT.